The 29 T cell receptor beta chains presented below share a single source sample, sequenced in a study of Ad26.COV2.S vaccination and SARS-CoV-2 variants. Assay: immunoSEQ multiplex PCR; the TCRdb copy retains only in-frame clones and omits some. The top ten hold around a sixth of the sample, which has around 100,000 clones, 82% seen once. The material sequenced was peripheral blood, taken after recovery from COVID-19. Receptor source: a human donor who had recovered from COVID-19.

J is TRBJ1-3 and V is TRBV13, with D uncertain. The CDR3 is made up of 15 amino acids. In germline, CDR1 is PRHDT, CDR2 FYEKMQ (reference sequence). Trimming took off 2 bases at V and 0 bases at J, with 8 bases between the two ends. In DNA, the CDR3 is TGTGCCAGCAGCTTAAAGACGGACTCTGGAAACACCATATATTTT. This sequence encodes CASSLKTDSGNTIYF.

This clone came up a few times. The genes are TRBV19 and TRBJ1-1; tentatively, D is TRBD1 (6 bases). V shed 5 bases and J shed 3 bases, with 16 bases lying between them. The CDR3 has 15 residues. CDR1 is LNHDA, CDR2 SQIVND, per germline (reference sequence). The DNA for the CDR3 is TGTGCCAGTAGTGCGTTAGGGAGGGGGGACACTGAAGCTTTCTTT. This sequence encodes CASSALGRGDTEAFF.

The CDR3 nucleotides are TGTGCCAGCGCGACAGGGGATAATGAAAAACTGTTTTTT. Translation gives CASATGDNEKLFF. The V and J genes are TRBV6-5 and TRBJ1-4, with 8 bases lining up with TRBD1. This CDR3 spans 13 amino acids. Germline CDR1 MNHEY, CDR2 SVGAGI. V gave up 8 bases and J gave up 4 bases; unmatched junction bases: 3.

The CDR3 region has the DNA TGTGCCAGCAGCTCGCGAGCGGGAGCGTCCTATGAGCAGTTCTTC. It translates to CASSSRAGASYEQFF. V is TRBV7-3 and J is TRBJ2-1, with 8 bases aligning to TRBD2. Looked up from germline, CDR1 is SGHTA and CDR2 is FQGTGA. Unmatched junction bases numbered 10, after V lost 4 bases and J lost 8 bases. The CDR3 has 15 amino acids.

The V call is TRBV5-1, the J call TRBJ2-1, with 7 nucleotides matching TRBD2. Germline V gene sequence: CDR1 SGHRS, CDR2 YFSETQ. With 5 bases clipped from V and 5 bases from J, the junction kept 10 bases outside the gene matches. The length of the CDR3 is 15 residues. The chain's CDR3 is CASSVGGTEHNEQFF. CDR3 nucleotides: TGCGCCAGCAGTGTGGGGGGGACTGAGCACAATGAGCAGTTCTTC.

This chain uses TRBV9 with TRBJ2-2; D call uncertain. The CDR3 consists of 12 residues. Germline V gene sequence: CDR1 SGDLS, CDR2 YYNGEE. Trimming removed 3 bases at V and 3 bases at J, with 3 bases between. The CDR3 nucleotides are TGTGCCAGCAGCGGACACACCGGGGAGCTGTTTTTT. This translates into CASSGHTGELFF.

The chain carries TRBV28 and TRBJ1-4; no clear D. CDR1 and CDR2 (germline): MDHEN, SYDVKM. The CDR3 spans 13 residues. V gave up 5 bases and J gave up 4 bases, with 8 bases separating them. In DNA, the CDR3 is TGTGCCAGCAGTCCTTTGGGTAATGAAAAACTGTTTTTT. Translation: CASSPLGNEKLFF.

This clone came up once. The CDR3 bases are TGTGCCAGTAGTGAGCAGGGGGCTAGCTACGAGCAGTACTTC. Translation gives CASSEQGASYEQYF. V and J are TRBV19 and TRBJ2-7; 8 bases align to TRBD1. Germline V gene sequence: CDR1 LNHDA, CDR2 SQIVND (reference sequence). V was clipped by 5 bases and J by 3 bases; unmatched bases: 6. This CDR3 has 14 amino acids.

The J gene is TRBJ2-1, the V gene TRBV19, with 10 positions matching TRBD2. The V and J ends lost 1 base and 2 bases, in that order; junction bases with no gene match: 2. This CDR3 comprises 16 residues. Germline loops: CDR1 LNHDA, CDR2 SQIVND (reference sequence). The CDR3 sequence is CASSIVSGRAYNEQFF. CDR3 nucleotide sequence: TGTGCCAGTAGTATAGTCAGCGGGAGGGCCTACAATGAGCAGTTCTTC.

This rearrangement joins TRBV19 to TRBJ2-7; 8 bases align to TRBD1. The CDR3 contains 14 residues. V trimming: 2 bases; J trimming: 5 bases; junction bases outside the gene matches: 5. Germline V gene lookup returns CDR1 LNHDA and CDR2 SQIVND (reference sequence). CDR3 in DNA: TGTGCCAGTAGTATAAGGACAGGGCCCCACGAGCAGTACTTC. This codes for CASSIRTGPHEQYF.

The J gene is TRBJ1-1, the V gene TRBV7-2; D is undetermined. V shed 1 base and J shed 1 base, with 16 bases lying between them. Germline CDR1 SGHTA, CDR2 FQGNSA. CDR3 size: 17 residues. CDR3 DNA: TGTGCCAGCAGCTTAGTACCAGCAGGCCTAGAGAACACTGAAGCTTTCTTT. Translated, it gives CASSLVPAGLENTEAFF.

The genes are TRBV28 and TRBJ1-1; TRBD1 aligns across 10 bases. Germline CDR1 is MDHEN and CDR2 is SYDVKM. The CDR3 is 15 amino acids. The CDR3 sequence: CAYTSKGQGMTEAFF. In nucleotides, the CDR3 is TGTGCTTACACAAGTAAGGGACAGGGGATGACTGAAGCTTTCTTT.

This clone showed up many times. The rearrangement links TRBV4-2 to TRBJ2-7, with D unresolved. The germline CDR1 and CDR2 sequences are LGHNA and YNFKEQ. Trimming left V 4 bases short and J 4 bases short, with 11 bases between. The CDR3 totals 13 residues. The CDR3 DNA sequence: TGTGCCAGCAGCCGTGAGGTGGATTACGAGCAGTACTTC. Its protein product is CASSREVDYEQYF.

The rearrangement links TRBV5-4 to TRBJ2-7; possibly TRBD2 for D (5 bases). This CDR3 spans 15 amino acids. The germline CDR1 and CDR2 sequences are SGHNT and YYREEE (reference sequence). V was trimmed by 2 bases and J by 7 bases, leaving 19 bases between them. The CDR3 spells CASSLGLAGTWEQYF. CDR3 nucleotide sequence: TGTGCCAGCAGCTTAGGTTTGGCGGGTACGTGGGAGCAGTACTTC.

The chain carries TRBV27 and TRBJ2-2; D unclear. V lost 5 bases to trimming and J lost 1 base, with 5 bases between them. Germline CDR1 reads MNHEY; CDR2 reads SMNVEV (reference sequence). The CDR3 is 13 amino acids. CDR3 sequence reads: CASSPQNTGELFF. As DNA, the CDR3 is TGTGCCAGCAGTCCTCAGAACACCGGGGAGCTGTTTTTT.

The chain uses TRBV7-3 and TRBJ2-3; 7 bases align to TRBD1. V shed 3 bases, J shed 7 bases, and the junction held 4 bases outside the gene matches. This CDR3 contains 13 residues. The germline V gene has CDR1 SGHTA and CDR2 FQGTGA. The DNA for the CDR3 is TGTGCCAGCAGCTTGACAGGGACCTATACGCAGTATTTT. This translates into CASSLTGTYTQYF.

This clone came up once. The genes are TRBV15 and TRBJ2-1, with TRBD2 matching 8 bases. Looked up from germline, CDR1 is LNHNV and CDR2 is YYDKDF (reference sequence). Trimming took 5 bases from V and 9 from J; bases not matched to a gene: 6. CDR3 size: 13 residues. The CDR3 sequence is CATSGAGAFEQFF. In DNA, the CDR3 is TGTGCCACCAGCGGAGCGGGAGCTTTTGAGCAGTTCTTC.

V gene TRBV19 combines with J gene TRBJ2-3; D uncertain. In germline, CDR1 is LNHDA, CDR2 SQIVND (reference sequence). The V end lost 2 bases, the J end lost 0 bases, and 9 bases lay between the germline ends. This CDR3 is 15 amino acids long. The CDR3 protein is CASSIIRGSTDTQYF. CDR3 nucleotides: TGTGCCAGTAGTATAATCCGCGGTAGCACAGATACGCAGTATTTT. Based on the CDR3 plus reference TRBV19 and TRBJ2-3, the full variable domain is DGGITQSPKYLFRKEGQNVTLSCEQNLNHDAMYWYRQDPGQGLRLIYYSQIVNDFQKGDIAEGYSVSREKKESFPLTVTSAQKNPTAFYLCASSIIRGSTDTQYFGPGTRLTVL.

J is TRBJ1-6 and V is TRBV4-3, with D possibly being TRBD1 (5 bases). V shed 0 bases and J shed 7 bases, with 13 bases lying between them. Per germline, CDR1 LGHNA and CDR2 YSLEER. This CDR3 comprises 16 residues. The CDR3 sequence: CASSQDGAGWNSPLHF. The CDR3 bases are TGCGCCAGCAGCCAAGATGGGGCAGGGTGGAATTCACCCCTCCACTTT.

This clone was seen more than once but under ten times. V gene TRBV7-9 combines with J gene TRBJ2-2; the D gene is possibly TRBD1 (5 bases). Trimming took 3 bases from V and 8 from J, leaving 16 bases between them. This CDR3 has 15 amino acids. CDR1 SEHNR and CDR2 FQNEAQ come from the germline V gene (reference sequence). Here the CDR3 DNA reads TGTGCCAGCAGCTTGGGGCAACCTTTGCTGGGGGAGCTGTTTTTT. Residues: CASSLGQPLLGELFF. Based on the CDR3 plus reference TRBV7-9 and TRBJ2-2, the full variable domain is DTGVSQNPRHKITKRGQNVTFRCDPISEHNRLYWYRQTLGQGPEFLTYFQNEAQLEKSRLLSDRFSAERPKGSFSTLEIQRTEQGDSAMYLCASSLGQPLLGELFFGEGSRLTVL.

The V call is TRBV19, the J call TRBJ1-5, with TRBD1 identical over 7 bases. This CDR3 comprises 13 residues. Germline CDR1 and CDR2: LNHDA and SQIVND (reference sequence). The V segment lost 5 bases and the J segment 7 bases; nucleotides outside the gene matches: 5. CDR3 nucleotides: TGTGCCAGTAGTGGACAGGTTGTGCAGCCCCAGCATTTT. This sequence encodes CASSGQVVQPQHF.

The rearrangement links TRBV4-3 to TRBJ2-1, with 7 bases aligning to TRBD1. CDR1 and CDR2 (germline): LGHNA, YSLEER. The trim removed 3 bases at V and 4 bases at J, leaving 6 bases unmatched. The CDR3 is 15 residues long. Written as DNA, the CDR3 is TGCGCCAGCAGCCAGCCGGGACAGCCGTACAATGAGCAGTTCTTC. Its protein is CASSQPGQPYNEQFF.

The V gene is TRBV7-2, the J gene TRBJ2-1; D is perhaps TRBD1 or TRBD2 (5 bases each). With 1 base removed from V and 4 bases from J, the gap between germline ends came to 8 bases. Germline CDR1 and CDR2: SGHTA and FQGNSA. This CDR3 spans 14 amino acids. The CDR3 spells CASSLGGVYNEQFF. The CDR3 region has the DNA TGTGCCAGCAGCTTAGGAGGGGTATACAATGAGCAGTTCTTC. The variable domain in full, completed from reference TRBV7-2 and TRBJ2-1, reads GAGVSQSPSNKVTEKGKDVELRCDPISGHTALYWYRQSLGQGLEFLIYFQGNSAPDKSGLPSDRFSAERTGGSVSTLTIQRTQQEDSAVYLCASSLGGVYNEQFFGPGTRLTVL.

This clone is a singleton in its sample. The V gene is TRBV7-6, the J gene TRBJ2-1, with 8 positions matching TRBD2. V lost 2 bases, J lost 6 bases, and 6 bases stayed unmatched. Germline V CDR1 and CDR2: SGHVS, FNYEAQ. There are 15 residues in the CDR3. The CDR3 coding sequence is TGTGCCAGCAGCTTACTGAGCGGGGGTATCAATGAGCAGTTCTTC. Translation: CASSLLSGGINEQFF.

This chain joins TRBV29-1 and TRBJ2-7; D call uncertain. The ends were cut back, 1 base at V and 3 bases at J, with 7 bases in the middle. The germline V gene has CDR1 SQVTM and CDR2 ANQGSEA. The CDR3 spans 12 residues. The CDR3 loop is CSVEGPNYEQYF. CDR3 bases: TGCAGCGTTGAAGGCCCCAACTACGAGCAGTACTTC.

This clone was counted once. The J gene is TRBJ2-3, the V gene TRBV11-3; 9 bases fit TRBD2. V lost 1 base, J lost 6 bases, and 5 bases stayed unmatched. The CDR3 covers 15 residues. CDR1 is SGHNT and CDR2 is YENEEA in the germline V gene. CDR3 residues: CASSLGGSGSDTQYF. The CDR3 nucleotides are TGTGCCAGCAGCTTAGGAGGTAGCGGGAGTGATACGCAGTATTTT.

The chain links TRBV5-4 to TRBJ2-7; no definite D call. Deletions cut 4 bases from V and 1 base from J, with 9 bases between. Germline V gives CDR1 SGHNT, CDR2 YYREEE (reference sequence). This CDR3 comprises 13 residues. CDR3 residues: CASSPTVSYEQYF. The DNA for the CDR3 is TGTGCCAGCAGCCCGACGGTGTCCTACGAGCAGTACTTC.

This clone was counted between two and nine times. This sequence joins TRBV4-3 and TRBJ2-7; the match to TRBD2 covers 8 bases. CDR3 length equals 15 residues. CDR1 is LGHNA, CDR2 YSLEER, per germline. V shed 0 bases and J 5 bases; nucleotides not matched to a gene: 6. The CDR3 loop reads CASSQEAGAYNEQYF. CDR3 DNA: TGCGCCAGCAGCCAAGAAGCGGGAGCGTACAACGAGCAGTACTTC.

Regarding this clone: The same CDR3 is also encoded by other DNA sequences in this sample. The chain uses TRBV4-3 and TRBJ2-3; 15 nucleotides match TRBD2. J lost 6 bases, V lost 3 bases, and 4 bases had no gene match. CDR3 size: 16 residues. Per the germline V gene, CDR1 is LGHNA and CDR2 is YSLEER. This CDR3 reads CASSQNGLAGGDTQYF. CDR3 coding DNA: TGCGCCAGCAGCCAGAACGGACTAGCGGGAGGGGATACGCAGTATTTT.